A selection of T cell receptor beta chains follows, all from one sample in a study of blood T cell repertoires in COVID-19. Here immunoSEQ multiplex PCR was the method, and the copy in TCRdb shows in-frame clones only, minus some. The data hold about 160,000 clones, with roughly nine tenths observed a single time. Material: peripheral blood. The source is a woman in her 70s with acute or convalescent COVID-19. CDR3s include the opening cysteine and the closing phenylalanine or tryptophan. D genes are given only for firm matches. Clone size is shown for a subset of rows, as once, few, many or a class of expanded clone.

NA	NA	TRBJ2-1	TRBV29-1	TGCAGCGTCTCTAGACATGGACTGAATGAGCAGTTCTTC	CSVSRHGLNEQFF
NA	TRBD1	TRBJ2-7	TRBV2	TGTGCCAGCGCTGAAGGACAGGGCTACGAGCAGTACTTC	CASAEGQGYEQYF
NA	NA	TRBJ1-5	TRBV9	TGTGCCAGCAGCGCCGAGCCCGGGGGAAATCAGCCCCAGCATTTT	CASSAEPGGNQPQHF
NA	TRBD2	TRBJ2-1	TRBV7-2	TGTGCCAGCAGCTTAGTTGGCGGGGGGGGATCCTACAATGAGCAGTTCTTC	CASSLVGGGGSYNEQFF
NA	NA	TRBJ2-1	TRBV21-1	TGTGCCAGCAGCGAGATCATCAAGACGAATGGGACAGGGGGCATTGAGCAGTTCTTC	CASSEIIKTNGTGGIEQFF
NA	TRBD1	TRBJ1-2	TRBV10-3	TGTGCCATCAGTGACAGGGGGCTGGGTGGCTACACCTTC	CAISDRGLGGYTF
few	NA	TRBJ1-1	TRBV21-1	TGTGCCAGCAGCAAAGGACAGGGAGACACTGAAGCTTTCTTT	CASSKGQGDTEAFF
NA	NA	TRBJ1-2	TRBV5-6	TGTGCCAGCAGCGTCCCGGGCCATCGAACGGGGGGCTACACCTTC	CASSVPGHRTGGYTF
NA	NA	TRBJ1-5	TRBV19	TGTGCCAGTAGTACCAAACGACAGGCAAGCAATCAGCCCCAGCATTTT	CASSTKRQASNQPQHF
NA	NA	TRBJ1-5	TRBV7-9	TGTGCCAGCAGCTTAGGTTCCGGCCGGGAGCAGCCCCAGCATTTT	CASSLGSGREQPQHF
NA	TRBD2	TRBJ2-7	TRBV7-2	TGTGCCAGCAGCCGGGGACTAGCGTACGAGCAGTACTTC	CASSRGLAYEQYF
NA	TRBD2	TRBJ2-1	TRBV18	TGTGCCAGCTCTCCCCTACTAGCGGGAGACTTATACAATGAGCAGTTCTTC	CASSPLLAGDLYNEQFF
NA	NA	TRBJ2-6	TRBV6-6	TGTGCCAGCAGTTACTCGTGGACAGGGGCCAACGTCCTGACTTTC	CASSYSWTGANVLTF
NA	NA	TRBJ2-1	TRBV6-5	TGTGCCAGCAGAGGTCCTATGGAACCAGGGGCGTTCTTC	CASRGPMEPGAFF
NA	TRBD1	TRBJ1-6	TRBV5-4	TGTGCCAGCAGCCGAAATATGGTGACAGGGGATAATGATAATTCACCCCTCCACTTT	CASSRNMVTGDNDNSPLHF
NA	NA	TRBJ2-3	TRBV6-4	TGTGCCAGCAGTGACTCCCTCGGTAACACAGATACGCAGTATTTT	CASSDSLGNTDTQYF
NA	NA	TRBJ2-7	TRBV19	TGTGCCAGTAGTGGGTCTAGTGCCACCTACGAGCAGTACTTC	CASSGSSATYEQYF
NA	NA	TRBJ2-6	TRBV27	TGTGCCAGCACCCACTCTGGGGCCAACGTCCTGACTTTC	CASTHSGANVLTF
few	TRBD2	TRBJ2-1	TRBV7-8	TGTGCCAGCAGCTTAACGTTCGGGCGGGAGCGACCAAAATACAATGAGCAGTTCTTC	CASSLTFGRERPKYNEQFF
NA	TRBD2	TRBJ2-3	TRBV6-2/TRBV6-3	TGTGCCAGCAGCACCACCCGAAGACTAGCGGAACCCCCAGATACGCAGTATTTT	CASSTTRRLAEPPDTQYF
NA	NA	TRBJ1-4	TRBV28	TGTGCCAGCAGTTTAGAGTACGGCCCCCAGGGGTTCATTAATGAAAAACTGTTTTTT	CASSLEYGPQGFINEKLFF
NA	NA	TRBJ1-5	TRBV6-2/TRBV6-3	TGTGCCAGCAGTCCAACGGGGGGTCAGCCCCAGCATTTT	CASSPTGGQPQHF
NA	NA	TRBJ1-5	TRBV27	TGTGCCAGCAGTTTTTTAGCGGGCAGGAACAATCAGCCCCAGCATTTT	CASSFLAGRNNQPQHF
NA	TRBD2	TRBJ2-5	TRBV9	TGTGCCAGTTCACTGTCTAGCGGCCAAGAGACCCAGTACTTC	CASSLSSGQETQYF
once	TRBD1	TRBJ1-4	TRBV18	TGTGCCAGCTCACGGGGACAGGGGGACGAAAAACTGTTTTTT	CASSRGQGDEKLFF
NA	NA	TRBJ2-1	TRBV7-9	TGTGCCAGCAGCTTACAGGGGTGGAATGAGCAGTTCTTC	CASSLQGWNEQFF
NA	NA	TRBJ1-1	TRBV29-1	TGCAGCGCTTTGGGACAAGTGAACACTGAAGCTTTCTTT	CSALGQVNTEAFF
NA	TRBD2	TRBJ2-7	TRBV7-9	TGTGCCAGCAGTGTCAAACCGGGACTAGCGGTGTACGAGCAGTACTTC	CASSVKPGLAVYEQYF
few	TRBD1	TRBJ1-4	TRBV18	TGTGCCAGCTCCCGGCCCGGGACAGATAATGAAAAACTGTTTTTT	CASSRPGTDNEKLFF
NA	NA	TRBJ2-7	TRBV28	TGTGCCAGCAGTGCCCCGGCTAGCTTTCCCTACGAGCAGTACTTC	CASSAPASFPYEQYF
NA	TRBD2	TRBJ2-1	TRBV19	TGTGCCAGTAGTAGGGACTACTACAATGAGCAGTTCTTC	CASSRDYYNEQFF
few	TRBD2	TRBJ2-1	TRBV11-2	TGTGCCAGCAGCTCCATCTCTAGGACTAGAAACAATGAGCAGTTCTTC	CASSSISRTRNNEQFF
NA	TRBD1	TRBJ1-2	TRBV9	TGTGCCAGCAGCGTTGACAGGGGACGCTATGGCTACACCTTC	CASSVDRGRYGYTF
NA	TRBD1	TRBJ1-4	TRBV3-1/TRBV3-2	TGTGCCAGCAGCCAGATGGGGGGACAGGGGGAAAAACTGTTTTTT	CASSQMGGQGEKLFF
medium-sized	NA	TRBJ2-5	TRBV7-2	TGTGCCAGCAGCTTAGACCCCGGCTCCAGGGAGACCCAGTACTTC	CASSLDPGSRETQYF
NA	NA	TRBJ1-5	TRBV10-3	TGTGCCATCAGTGAGACAGTGAGCAATCAGCCCCAGCATTTT	CAISETVSNQPQHF
NA	NA	TRBJ1-2	TRBV15	TGTGCCACCAGCAGAGTCGGCAGGGGAATGGGTGGCTACACCTTC	CATSRVGRGMGGYTF
NA	NA	TRBJ2-1	TRBV30	TGTGCCTGGAGTGGACTAGTAAATGAGCAGTTCTTC	CAWSGLVNEQFF
NA	NA	TRBJ2-3	TRBV6-5	TGTGCCAGCAGAACCGTTCGGCGGGACACAGATACGCAGTATTTT	CASRTVRRDTDTQYF
NA	NA	TRBJ1-4	TRBV5-5	TGTGCCAGCAGCTTCCAGGGGTTTGATGAAAAACTGTTTTTT	CASSFQGFDEKLFF
few	TRBD1	TRBJ1-5	TRBV30	TGTGCCTGGAGTGTAGGACAGGGGGGCCAGCCCCAGCATTTT	CAWSVGQGGQPQHF
NA	TRBD1	TRBJ1-2	TRBV7-2	TGTGCCAGCAGCTTAGCCCAGGGGGCGATAGTTGATGGCTACACCTTC	CASSLAQGAIVDGYTF
NA	TRBD1	TRBJ2-3	TRBV12-3/TRBV12-4	TGTGCCAGCAGGACAGGGAACACAGATACGCAGTATTTT	CASRTGNTDTQYF
NA	NA	TRBJ1-2	TRBV3-1/TRBV3-2	TGTGCCAGCAGCCAAAGTCGGGCTAGCGTATATGGCTACACCTTC	CASSQSRASVYGYTF
NA	NA	TRBJ2-3	TRBV9	TGTGCCAGCAGCGGGCCCCCCTACGGGGTCACAGATACGCAGTATTTT	CASSGPPYGVTDTQYF